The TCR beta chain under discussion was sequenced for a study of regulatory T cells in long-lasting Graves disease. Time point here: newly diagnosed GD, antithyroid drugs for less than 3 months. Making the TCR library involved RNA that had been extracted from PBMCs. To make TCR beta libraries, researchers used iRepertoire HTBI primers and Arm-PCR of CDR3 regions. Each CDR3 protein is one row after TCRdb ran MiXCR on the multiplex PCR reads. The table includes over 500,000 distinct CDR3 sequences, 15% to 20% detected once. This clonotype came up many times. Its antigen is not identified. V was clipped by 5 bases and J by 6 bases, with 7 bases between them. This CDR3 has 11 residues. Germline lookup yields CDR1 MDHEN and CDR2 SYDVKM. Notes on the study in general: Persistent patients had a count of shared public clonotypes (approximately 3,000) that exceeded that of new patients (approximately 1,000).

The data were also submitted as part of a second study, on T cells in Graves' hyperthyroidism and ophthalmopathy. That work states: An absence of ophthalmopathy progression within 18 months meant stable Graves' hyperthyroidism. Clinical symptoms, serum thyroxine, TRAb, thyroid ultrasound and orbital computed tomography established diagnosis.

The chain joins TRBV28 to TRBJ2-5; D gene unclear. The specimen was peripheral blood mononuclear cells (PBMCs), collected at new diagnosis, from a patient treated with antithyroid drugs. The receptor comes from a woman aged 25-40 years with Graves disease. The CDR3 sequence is CASSTLQTQYF. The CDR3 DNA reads TGTGCCAGCAGTACACTTCAGACCCAGTACTTC.